Below are 23 T cell receptor beta chains sequenced from a single sample in a study of blood T cells in healthy people across ages (dated by TCRdb to 2014 to 2015). The method was 5' RACE. The sequencer was an Illumina HiSeq 2500. A second PCR of roughly 7 to 12 cycles was performed with a sample-barcoded 5' primer and a J-beta primer mix. The public reads were quality trimmed at Q25 with fastp and then assembled into clones with MiXCR by TCRdb, keeping productive beta chains. Here each entry gathers all rows of one CDR3 protein and keeps the most common genes and DNA. This sample gives some 1,500,000 distinct CDR3 sequences in total; approximately 43% of them show up just once. The ten largest clones add up to about 4% of the sample. The sample comprised blood. All receptors come from a woman between 18 and 30 years old in good health.

V gene TRBV27 combines with J gene TRBJ1-2, with D unclear. Deletions cut 3 bases from V and 4 bases from J, with 15 bases between. The germline CDR1 and CDR2 sequences are MNHEY and SMNVEV (reference sequence). CDR3 size: 15 residues. The CDR3 sequence is CASSFNGPLPYGYTF. In DNA form, the CDR3 reads TGTGCCAGCAGTTTCAATGGGCCCTTACCCTATGGCTACACCTTC.

This clonotype was detected many times. The chain employs TRBV25-1 and TRBJ2-1; 12 bases are shared with TRBD2. V shed 10 bases and J 7 bases; nucleotides not matched to a gene: 17. The CDR3 consists of 17 residues. Germline-derived CDR1 and CDR2 are MGHDK and SYGVNS. The CDR3 nucleotides read TGTGCCATCTCACAGACCGCTAGCGGGAGGGATACAAATGAGCAGTTCTTC. It specifies CAISQTASGRDTNEQFF.

This sequence joins TRBV27 and TRBJ1-4, with no clear D. This CDR3 has 16 amino acids. Germline values: CDR1 MNHEY, CDR2 SMNVEV (reference sequence). The V end lost 0 bases, the J end lost 2 bases, and 10 bases lay between the germline ends. CDR3 residues: CASSLSWGWTNEKLFF. The CDR3 DNA reads TGTGCCAGCAGTTTATCGTGGGGTTGGACTAATGAAAAACTGTTTTTT.

This clonotype was seen at least ten times. The V and J genes are TRBV7-8 and TRBJ1-5; 8 nucleotides match TRBD1. The trim removed 1 base at V and 4 bases at J, leaving 3 bases unmatched. The CDR3 length is 15 residues. Germline V gives CDR1 SGHVS, CDR2 FQNEAQ. The CDR3 coding sequence is TGTGCCAGCAGCTTAGTAACAGGGGGGAATCAGCCCCAGCATTTT. Translation: CASSLVTGGNQPQHF.

The chain couples TRBV30 to TRBJ2-1; the D gene is possibly TRBD2 (6 bases). CDR1 is GTSNPN, CDR2 SVGIG, per germline (reference sequence). V was shortened by 1 base and J by 8 bases, with 18 bases between the two germline ends. The CDR3 contains 15 residues. The DNA for the CDR3 is TGTGCCTGGAGTGAAGGACTAAATCCGGTCGATGAGCAGTTCTTC. This gives the protein CAWSEGLNPVDEQFF.

This clonotype was observed a few times. The chain combines TRBV29-1 with TRBJ2-7; unclear D gene. Germline V gives CDR1 SQVTM, CDR2 ANQGSEA. Trimming took off 5 bases at V and 3 bases at J, with 14 bases between the two ends. The CDR3 is 13 residues long. This CDR3 reads CSVFGVDLYEQYF. The CDR3 DNA follows: TGCAGCGTTTTTGGGGTGGACCTCTACGAGCAGTACTTC.

The V call is TRBV9, the J call TRBJ2-7; 9 bases are a match to TRBD1. The germline gives CDR1 SGDLS, CDR2 YYNGEE. V shed 4 bases and J 2 bases; nucleotides not matched to a gene: 10. This CDR3 spans 16 amino acids. In DNA, the CDR3 is TGTGCCAGCAGCACCGCACAGGGGGCGGGAACCTACGAGCAGTACTTC. This codes for CASSTAQGAGTYEQYF. The whole variable domain, filled in from reference TRBV9 and TRBJ2-7, reads DSGVTQTPKHLITATGQRVTLRCSPRSGDLSVYWYQQSLDQGLQFLIQYYNGEERAKGNILERFSAQQFPDLHSELNLSSLELGDSALYFCASSTAQGAGTYEQYFGPGTRLTVT.

The V gene is TRBV7-3, the J gene TRBJ2-4; 8 bases are shared with TRBD2. CDR3 length equals 15 residues. Germline-derived CDR1 and CDR2 are SGHTA and FQGTGA. After removal of 3 bases from V and 13 bases from J, the junction contained 14 bases not matched to a gene. CDR3: CASSFIAGTYNEQYF. The CDR3 DNA is TGTGCCAGCAGCTTCATAGCGGGAACCTACAATGAGCAGTACTTC.

The rearrangement links TRBV6-5 to TRBJ1-2, with 7 positions matching TRBD1. There are 14 residues in the CDR3. CDR1 is MNHEY, CDR2 SVGAGI, per germline. Trimming cost V 4 bases and J 2 bases; bases outside gene matches: 4. CDR3 amino acids: CASSFYRGNYGYTF. CDR3 nucleotide sequence: TGTGCCAGCAGTTTCTACAGGGGCAACTATGGCTACACCTTC.

This clonotype was recorded once. The chain is built from TRBV6-6 and TRBJ2-7; 7 bases fit TRBD2. Germline loops: CDR1 MNHNY, CDR2 SVGAGI (reference sequence). V lost 5 bases to trimming and J lost 5 bases; unmatched junction nucleotides: 6. The CDR3 runs to 13 residues. CDR3 bases: TGTGCCAGCAGTCTAGCGGCGGGGCACGAGCAGTACTTC. Residues: CASSLAAGHEQYF.

In its sample, this clonotype was seen a few times. The chain combines TRBV12-3 or TRBV12-4 with TRBJ1-4; D call uncertain. This CDR3 has 11 amino acids. V was pared by 7 bases and J by 6 bases, with 6 bases between. CDR3 residues: CASTAYEKLFF. DNA of the CDR3: TGTGCCAGCACCGCCTATGAAAAACTGTTTTTT.

The V call is TRBV4-1, the J call TRBJ1-1; D is possibly TRBD1 (6 bases). V lost 3 bases to trimming and J lost 1 base, with 12 bases between them. CDR3 size: 15 residues. Per the germline V gene, CDR1 is MGHRA and CDR2 is YSYEKL. CDR3 nucleotides: TGCGCCAGCAGCCAGGGACATGATTGGAACACTGAAGCTTTCTTT. Amino acid sequence: CASSQGHDWNTEAFF.

The chain joins TRBV28 to TRBJ2-1; D is unclear. The V end was cut by 7 bases, the J end by 6 bases, with 13 bases between. CDR1 and CDR2 (germline): MDHEN, SYDVKM. The CDR3 loop spans 13 amino acids. CDR3 sequence reads: CASTYAAINEQFF. The DNA for the CDR3 is TGTGCCAGCACTTACGCGGCAATCAATGAGCAGTTCTTC.

This clonotype was picked up many times. The J gene is TRBJ2-5, the V gene TRBV5-1; 7 bases are shared with TRBD2. The CDR3 spans 14 residues. V shed 4 bases and J 7 bases; nucleotides not matched to a gene: 10. Germline V gene sequence: CDR1 SGHRS, CDR2 YFSETQ. The CDR3 region is CASSNGGFKGTQYF. The CDR3 region has the DNA TGCGCCAGCAGCAACGGGGGGTTCAAGGGGACCCAGTACTTC. The entire variable domain, with the rest obtained from reference TRBV5-1 and TRBJ2-5, is as follows: KAGVTQTPRYLIKTRGQQVTLSCSPISGHRSVSWYQQTPGQGLQFLFEYFSETQRNKGNFPGRFSGRQFSNSRSEMNVSTLELGDSALYLCASSNGGFKGTQYFGPGTRLLVL.

There are a few counts of this clonotype. Written as DNA, the CDR3 is TGTGCCTGGAGTGTGAGAGGGGGCAAAAACATTCAGTACTTC. Residues: CAWSVRGGKNIQYF. The chain links TRBV30 to TRBJ2-4; TRBD1 might be the D (6 bases). V lost 0 bases, J lost 3 bases, and 9 bases lay in between. Germline V lookup: CDR1 GTSNPN, CDR2 SVGIG (reference sequence). The CDR3 has 14 residues. The variable domain in full, completed from reference TRBV30 and TRBJ2-4, reads SQTIHQWPATLVQPVGSPLSLECTVEGTSNPNLYWYRQAAGRGLQLLFYSVGIGQISSEVPQNLSASRPQDRQFILSSKKLLLSDSGFYLCAWSVRGGKNIQYFGAGTRLSVL.

A few counts support this clonotype. The chain has TRBV3-1 and TRBJ2-7, with D perhaps matching TRBD1 (6 bases). The germline gives CDR1 LGHDT, CDR2 YNNKEL (reference sequence). Trimming removed 5 bases from V and 7 bases from J, with 12 bases in between. The CDR3 is 12 amino acids. CDR3 sequence reads: CASSILGQEQYF. Here the CDR3 DNA reads TGTGCCAGCAGCATACTCGGACAGGAGCAGTACTTC.

The rearrangement links TRBV6-4 to TRBJ2-1; TRBD2 matches at 7 bases. The CDR3 is made up of 17 amino acids. Germline trimming cut 6 bases from V and 5 bases from J; bases unmatched to any gene: 16. Germline V gene data show CDR1 as MRHNA and CDR2 as SNTAGT. In nucleotides, the CDR3 is TGTGCCAGCAGCGAGTGGGGGAGCGGGGCGCTCAACAATGAGCAGTTCTTC. Its translation is CASSEWGSGALNNEQFF.

This chain links TRBV29-1 with TRBJ2-1; no reliable D call. Germline assignment: CDR1 SQVTM and CDR2 ANQGSEA. The CDR3 is 13 amino acids. V was cut by 5 bases and J by 4 bases, with 12 bases left in between. The CDR3 DNA reads as TGCAGCGTTTCGTCCCGTAAGTACAATGAGCAGTTCTTC. This encodes CSVSSRKYNEQFF.

V is TRBV29-1 and J is TRBJ1-2, with a tentative D call TRBD1 (6 bases). Per the germline V gene, CDR1 is SQVTM and CDR2 is ANQGSEA. V gave up 2 bases and J gave up 8 bases, with 21 bases separating them. The CDR3 length is 15 residues. In DNA, the CDR3 is TGCAGCGTTGAATCGCTAGGACAGCGCCTTTGGGGCTACACCTTC. Translated, it gives CSVESLGQRLWGYTF.

The chain carries TRBV27 and TRBJ2-7, with 13 bases identical to TRBD2. CDR3 length equals 15 residues. Trimming took 4 bases from V and 3 from J; bases not matched to a gene: 3. Germline V lookup: CDR1 MNHEY, CDR2 SMNVEV (reference sequence). DNA for the CDR3: TGTGCCAGCAGTTCGGGACTAGCGGGGCTCTACGAGCAGTACTTC. It codes for CASSSGLAGLYEQYF.

V gene TRBV6-1 combines with J gene TRBJ2-3; TRBD2 matches 9 bases. The V gene end was trimmed by 1 base and the J gene end by 2 bases; junction bases not matched to a gene: 4. This CDR3 region has 16 residues. In germline, CDR1 is MNHNS, CDR2 SASEGT. In nucleotides, the CDR3 is TGTGCCAGCAGTGAAGAGCGGGGGGCCTCCACAGATACGCAGTATTTT. This sequence encodes CASSEERGASTDTQYF.

The chain carries TRBV2 and TRBJ2-1; 12 positions agree with TRBD2. The CDR3 spans 15 residues. With V trimmed by 3 bases and J by 7 bases, 4 bases remained unmatched. The germline gives CDR1 SNHLY, CDR2 FYNNEI. The CDR3 sequence is CASSDRTSGANEQFF. The CDR3 coding sequence is TGTGCCAGCAGTGACAGGACTAGCGGGGCTAATGAGCAGTTCTTC.

In nucleotides, the CDR3 is TGTGCCAGCAGTGAAGCGGGGAGGGGTCTTGGTGAAGCTTTCTTT. Translating it yields CASSEAGRGLGEAFF. The V call is TRBV6-1, the J call TRBJ1-1; tentative D call: TRBD1 (5 bases). The V and J ends lost 0 bases and 7 bases respectively, with 15 bases between them. In germline, CDR1 is MNHNS, CDR2 SASEGT. This CDR3 is built from 15 residues.